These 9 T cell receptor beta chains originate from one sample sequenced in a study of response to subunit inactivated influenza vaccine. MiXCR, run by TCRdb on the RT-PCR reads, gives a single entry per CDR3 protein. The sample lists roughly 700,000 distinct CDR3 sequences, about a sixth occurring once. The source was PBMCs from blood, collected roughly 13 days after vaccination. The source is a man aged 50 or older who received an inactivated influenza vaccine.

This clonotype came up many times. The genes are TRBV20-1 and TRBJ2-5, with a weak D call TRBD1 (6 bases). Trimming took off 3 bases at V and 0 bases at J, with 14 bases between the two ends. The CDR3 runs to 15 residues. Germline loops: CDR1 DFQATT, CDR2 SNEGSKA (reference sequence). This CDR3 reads CSASVWGRDQETQYF. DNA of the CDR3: TGCAGTGCTAGTGTCTGGGGGCGCGACCAAGAGACCCAGTACTTC.

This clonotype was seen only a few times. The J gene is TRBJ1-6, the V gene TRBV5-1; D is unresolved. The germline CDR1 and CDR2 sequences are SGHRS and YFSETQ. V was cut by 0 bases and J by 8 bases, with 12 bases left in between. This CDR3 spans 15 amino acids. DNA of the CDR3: TGCGCCAGCAGCTTGGTCCTGGGCAGGTATTCACCCCTCCACTTT. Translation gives CASSLVLGRYSPLHF.

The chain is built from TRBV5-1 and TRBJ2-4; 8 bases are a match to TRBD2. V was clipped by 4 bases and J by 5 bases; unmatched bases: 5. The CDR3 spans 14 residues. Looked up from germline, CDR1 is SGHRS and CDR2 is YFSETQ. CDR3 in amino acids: CASSRAGDQNIQYF. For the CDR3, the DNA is TGCGCCAGCAGCCGAGCGGGGGATCAAAACATTCAGTACTTC.

CDR3 region: CASSEVGEGYTF. The CDR3 nucleotides read TGTGCCAGCAGCGAAGTCGGGGAAGGCTACACCTTC. This chain uses TRBV6-5 with TRBJ1-2; D not certain. The CDR3 has 12 amino acids. The germline CDR1 and CDR2 sequences are MNHEY and SVGAGI. Trimming cost V 6 bases and J 8 bases, with 13 bases left between them.

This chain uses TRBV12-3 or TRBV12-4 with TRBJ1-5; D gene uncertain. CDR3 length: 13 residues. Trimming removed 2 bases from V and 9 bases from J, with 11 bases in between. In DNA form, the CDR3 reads TGTGCCAGCAGTTTACTTGTGGGTCCGCCCCAGCATTTT. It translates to CASSLLVGPPQHF.

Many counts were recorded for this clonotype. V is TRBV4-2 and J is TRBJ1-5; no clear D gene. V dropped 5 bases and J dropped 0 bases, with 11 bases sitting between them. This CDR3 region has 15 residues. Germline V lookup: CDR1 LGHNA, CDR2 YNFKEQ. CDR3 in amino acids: CASSSGRNSNQPQHF. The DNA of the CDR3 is TGTGCCAGCAGCTCCGGACGGAATAGCAATCAGCCCCAGCATTTT.

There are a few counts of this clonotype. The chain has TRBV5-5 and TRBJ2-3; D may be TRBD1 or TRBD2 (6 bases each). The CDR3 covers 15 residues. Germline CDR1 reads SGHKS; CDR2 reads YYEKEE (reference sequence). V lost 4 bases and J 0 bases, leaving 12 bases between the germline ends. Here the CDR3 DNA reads TGTGCCAGCAGCAGGGGGGAGCTTAGCACAGATACGCAGTATTTT. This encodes CASSRGELSTDTQYF.

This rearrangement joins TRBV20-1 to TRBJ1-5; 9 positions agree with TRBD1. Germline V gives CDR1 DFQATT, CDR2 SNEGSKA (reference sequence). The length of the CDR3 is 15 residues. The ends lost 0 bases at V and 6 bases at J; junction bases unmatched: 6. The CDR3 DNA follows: TGCAGTGCTAGAGAGGCAACAGGGGGCCGTCAGCCCCAGCATTTT. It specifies CSAREATGGRQPQHF.

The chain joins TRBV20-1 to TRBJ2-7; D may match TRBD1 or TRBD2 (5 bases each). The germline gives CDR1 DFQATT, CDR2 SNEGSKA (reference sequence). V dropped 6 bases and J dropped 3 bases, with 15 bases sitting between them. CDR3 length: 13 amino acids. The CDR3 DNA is TGCAGTGCAGCACCTATGAGGGGCTACGAGCAGTACTTC. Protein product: CSAAPMRGYEQYF.